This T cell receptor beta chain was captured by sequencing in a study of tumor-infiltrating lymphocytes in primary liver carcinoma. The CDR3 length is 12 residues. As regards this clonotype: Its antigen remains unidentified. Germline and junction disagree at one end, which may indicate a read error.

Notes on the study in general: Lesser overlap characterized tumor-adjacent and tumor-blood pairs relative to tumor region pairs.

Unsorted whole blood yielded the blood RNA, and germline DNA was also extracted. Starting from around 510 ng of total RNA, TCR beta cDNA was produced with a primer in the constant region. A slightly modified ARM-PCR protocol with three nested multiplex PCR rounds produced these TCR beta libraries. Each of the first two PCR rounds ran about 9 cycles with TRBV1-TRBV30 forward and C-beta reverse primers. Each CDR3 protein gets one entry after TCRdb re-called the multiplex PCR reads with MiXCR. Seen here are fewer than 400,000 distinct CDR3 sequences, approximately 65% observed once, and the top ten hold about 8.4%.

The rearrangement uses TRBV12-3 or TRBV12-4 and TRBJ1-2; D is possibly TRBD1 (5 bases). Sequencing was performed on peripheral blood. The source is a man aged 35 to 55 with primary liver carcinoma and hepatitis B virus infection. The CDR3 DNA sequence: TGTGCCAGGAGTTTAGTAGGGGACGGCTACACTTTC. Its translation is CARSLVGDGYTF.